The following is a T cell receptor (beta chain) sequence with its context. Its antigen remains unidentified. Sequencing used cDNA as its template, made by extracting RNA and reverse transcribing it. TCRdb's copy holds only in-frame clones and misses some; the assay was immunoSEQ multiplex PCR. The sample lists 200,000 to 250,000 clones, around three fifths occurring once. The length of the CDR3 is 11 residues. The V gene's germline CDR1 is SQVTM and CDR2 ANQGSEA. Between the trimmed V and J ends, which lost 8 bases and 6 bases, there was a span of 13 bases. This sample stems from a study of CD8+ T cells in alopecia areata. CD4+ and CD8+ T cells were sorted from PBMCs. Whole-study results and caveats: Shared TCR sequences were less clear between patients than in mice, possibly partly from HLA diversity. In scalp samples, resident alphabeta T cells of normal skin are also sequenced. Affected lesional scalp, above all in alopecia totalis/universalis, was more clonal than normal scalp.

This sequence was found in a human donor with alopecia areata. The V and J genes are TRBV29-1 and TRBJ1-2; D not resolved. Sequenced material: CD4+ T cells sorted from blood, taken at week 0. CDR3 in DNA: TGCAGCCTTGGGAGTGTCGATGGCTACACCTTC. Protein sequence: CSLGSVDGYTF.